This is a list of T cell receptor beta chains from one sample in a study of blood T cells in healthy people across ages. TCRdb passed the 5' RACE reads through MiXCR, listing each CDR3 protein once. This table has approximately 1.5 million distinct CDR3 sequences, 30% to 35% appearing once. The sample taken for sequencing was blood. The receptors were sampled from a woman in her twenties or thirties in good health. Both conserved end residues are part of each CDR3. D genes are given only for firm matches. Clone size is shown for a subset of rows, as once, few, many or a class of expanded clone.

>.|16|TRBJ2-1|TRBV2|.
CASSGDTMSSYNEQFF
TGTGCCAGCAGTGGGGACACTATGAGCTCCTACAATGAGCAGTTCTTC
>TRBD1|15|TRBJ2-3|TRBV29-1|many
CSVELGDRVGDTQYF
TGCAGCGTTGAATTGGGGGACAGGGTAGGAGATACGCAGTATTTT
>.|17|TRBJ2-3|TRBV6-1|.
CASMGPRTGSVTDTQYF
TGTGCCAGCATGGGTCCCCGAACAGGGAGCGTCACAGATACGCAGTATTTT
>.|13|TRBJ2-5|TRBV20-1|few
CSALVGGRETQYF
TGCAGTGCCCTCGTGGGGGGGCGGGAGACCCAGTACTTC
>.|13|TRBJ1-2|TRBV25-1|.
CTTFYGGAYGYTF
TGTACCACCTTCTACGGGGGAGCGTATGGCTACACCTTC
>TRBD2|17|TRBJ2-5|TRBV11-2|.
CASSLVGTSGSTETQYF
TGTGCCAGCAGCTTAGTAGGGACTAGCGGGAGTACGGAGACCCAGTACTTC
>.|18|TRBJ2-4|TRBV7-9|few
CASSPTAQKQGAKNIQYF
TGTGCCAGCAGCCCTACGGCCCAGAAACAAGGCGCCAAAAACATTCAGTACTTC
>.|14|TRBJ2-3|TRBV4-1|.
CASSQSQPTDTQYF
TGCGCCAGCAGCCAATCGCAACCCACAGATACGCAGTATTTT
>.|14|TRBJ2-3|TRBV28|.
CASSSLGLTDTQYF
TGTGCCAGCAGTTCCCTAGGCCTTACAGATACGCAGTATTTT
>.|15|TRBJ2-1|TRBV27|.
CASSLYRSPYNEQFF
TGTGCCAGCAGTTTATACCGTTCCCCCTACAATGAGCAGTTCTTC
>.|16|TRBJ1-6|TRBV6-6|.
CASSLEGTGIQSPLHF
TGTGCCAGCAGTTTGGAGGGGACGGGGATCCAGTCACCCCTCCACTTT
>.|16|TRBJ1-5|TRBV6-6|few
CASSFYRVASDQPQHF
TGTGCCAGCAGTTTCTATCGGGTGGCCAGCGATCAGCCCCAGCATTTT
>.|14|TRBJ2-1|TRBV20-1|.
CSAGRLVRGNEQFF
TGCAGTGCCGGAAGGCTAGTTCGGGGCAATGAGCAGTTCTTC
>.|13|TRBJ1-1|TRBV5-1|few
CASSSLEYGEAFF
TGCGCCAGCAGCTCCCTCGAATATGGAGAAGCTTTCTTT
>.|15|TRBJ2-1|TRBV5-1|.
CASSSTVLSYNEQFF
TGCGCCAGCAGCTCGACAGTCCTCTCCTACAATGAGCAGTTCTTC
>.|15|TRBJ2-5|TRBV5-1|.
CATARDLTVWETQYF
TGCGCCACGGCCCGAGACCTGACAGTTTGGGAGACCCAGTACTTC
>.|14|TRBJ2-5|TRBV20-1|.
CSARVAGAGETQYF
TGCAGTGCTAGAGTGGCGGGGGCGGGGGAGACCCAGTACTTC
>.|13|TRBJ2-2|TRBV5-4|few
CAGSLENTGELFF
TGTGCCGGCAGCTTGGAAAACACCGGGGAGCTGTTTTTT
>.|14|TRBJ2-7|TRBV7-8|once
CASSLTRGLHEQYF
TGTGCCAGCAGCTTAACCAGGGGTCTCCACGAGCAGTACTTC
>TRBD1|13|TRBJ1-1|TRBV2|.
CASGGQGWTEAFF
TGTGCCAGCGGTGGACAGGGGTGGACTGAAGCTTTCTTT
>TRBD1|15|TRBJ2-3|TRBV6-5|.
CASSTGTGSTDTQYF
TGTGCCAGCAGTACTGGGACAGGGAGCACAGATACGCAGTATTTT
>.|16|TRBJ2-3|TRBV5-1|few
CASSLLGQASTDTQYF
TGCGCCAGCAGCTTGTTAGGCCAGGCAAGCACAGATACGCAGTATTTT
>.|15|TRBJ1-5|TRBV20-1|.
CSAGPGTDSIQPQHF
TGCAGTGCCGGGCCAGGGACCGACTCTATCCAGCCCCAGCATTTT
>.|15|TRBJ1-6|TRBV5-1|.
CASSLLGAANSPLHF
TGCGCCAGCAGCTTACTAGGGGCCGCAAATTCACCCCTCCACTTT
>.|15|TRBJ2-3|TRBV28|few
CASSQVYFRPDTQYF
TGTGCCAGCAGTCAAGTTTATTTTAGACCAGATACGCAGTATTTT
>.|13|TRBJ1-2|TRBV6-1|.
CASRTPEHYGYTF
TGTGCCAGCAGGACCCCGGAGCACTATGGCTACACCTTC
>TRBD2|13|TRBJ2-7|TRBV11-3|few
CASSFGLEGEQYF
TGTGCCAGCAGCTTTGGACTAGAGGGAGAGCAGTACTTC
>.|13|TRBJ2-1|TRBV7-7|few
CASSLPNSNEQFF
TGTGCCAGCAGCTTACCAAACAGTAATGAGCAGTTCTTC
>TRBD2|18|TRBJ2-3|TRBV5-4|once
CASSGLAGGSFSTDTQYF
TGTGCCAGCAGCGGTCTAGCGGGGGGCTCCTTTAGCACAGATACGCAGTATTTT
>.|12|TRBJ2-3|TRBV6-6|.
CASGRDGDTQYF
TGTGCCAGCGGACGGGACGGTGATACGCAGTATTTT
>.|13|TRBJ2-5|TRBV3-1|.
CATTWGSVETQYF
TGTGCCACCACCTGGGGTAGCGTTGAGACCCAGTACTTC
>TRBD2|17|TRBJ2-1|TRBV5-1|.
CASNSNPRTSGDNEQFF
TGCGCCAGCAACTCTAACCCCCGGACTAGCGGCGACAATGAGCAGTTCTTC
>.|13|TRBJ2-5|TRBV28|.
CASIPGDGETQYF
TGTGCCAGCATCCCCGGGGACGGGGAGACCCAGTACTTC
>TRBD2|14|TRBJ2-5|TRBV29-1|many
CSVEGTSVVETQYF
TGCAGCGTTGAAGGGACTAGCGTCGTAGAGACCCAGTACTTC
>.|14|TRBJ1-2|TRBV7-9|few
CASSLEGPTVNYTF
TGTGCCAGCAGCTTAGAGGGTCCGACCGTTAACTACACCTTC
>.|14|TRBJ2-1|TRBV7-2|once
CASSLELPYNEQFF
TGTGCCAGCAGCTTAGAACTACCTTACAATGAGCAGTTCTTC
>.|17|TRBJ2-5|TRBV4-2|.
CASSLARGRGAGETQYF
TGTGCCAGCAGCCTCGCCAGGGGCAGGGGCGCGGGTGAGACCCAGTACTTC
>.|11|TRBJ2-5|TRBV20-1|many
CSATGDETQYF
TGCAGTGCTACAGGGGACGAGACCCAGTACTTC
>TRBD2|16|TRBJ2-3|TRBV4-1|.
CASSQDGVAGADTQYF
TGCGCCAGCAGCCAAGATGGGGTAGCGGGAGCCGATACGCAGTATTTT
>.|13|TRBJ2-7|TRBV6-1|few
CASSERGAYEQYF
TGTGCCAGCAGTGAACGGGGAGCCTACGAGCAGTACTTC
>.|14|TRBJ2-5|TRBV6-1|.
CASSESLIPETQYF
TGTGCCAGCAGTGAATCGCTTATCCCAGAGACCCAGTACTTC
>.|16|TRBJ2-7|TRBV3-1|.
CASSQNLQSAAYEQYF
TGTGCCAGCAGCCAAAACCTACAGTCGGCCGCCTACGAGCAGTACTTC
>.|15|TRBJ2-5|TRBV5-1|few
CASSGERLPQETQYF
TGCGCCAGCAGCGGGGAGCGCCTCCCCCAAGAGACCCAGTACTTC
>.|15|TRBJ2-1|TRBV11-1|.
CASSLLQNSYNEQFF
TGTGCCAGCAGCTTATTACAAAACTCCTACAATGAGCAGTTCTTC
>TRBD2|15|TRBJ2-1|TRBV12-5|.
CASGKTSGTLDEQFF
TGTGCTAGTGGTAAGACTAGCGGTACCCTTGATGAGCAGTTCTTC
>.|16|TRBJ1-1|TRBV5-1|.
CASSPSVSQLNTEAFF
TGCGCCAGCAGCCCTAGTGTGTCTCAGCTTAACACTGAAGCTTTCTTT
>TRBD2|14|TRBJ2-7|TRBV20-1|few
CSANMGTSDYEQYF
TGCAGTGCTAACATGGGGACTAGCGACTACGAGCAGTACTTC
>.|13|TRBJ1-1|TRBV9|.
CASSVGDNTEAFF
TGTGCCAGCAGCGTGGGGGATAACACTGAAGCTTTCTTT
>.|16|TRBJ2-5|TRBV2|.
CASRASSGGTWETQYF
TGTGCCAGCAGGGCCTCCTCCGGGGGAACTTGGGAGACCCAGTACTTC
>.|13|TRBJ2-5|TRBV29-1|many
CSVDGQHLVTQYF
TGCAGCGTTGATGGACAGCATCTCGTAACCCAGTACTTC
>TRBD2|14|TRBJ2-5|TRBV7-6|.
CASSLTSGGVTQYF
TGTGCCAGCAGCTTAACTAGCGGGGGGGTGACCCAGTACTTC
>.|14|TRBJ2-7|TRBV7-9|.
CASSLAVSVHEQYF
TGTGCCAGCAGCTTAGCCGTCTCAGTTCACGAGCAGTACTTC
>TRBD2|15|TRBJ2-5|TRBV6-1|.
CASSEWGGNQETQYF
TGTGCCAGCAGTGAATGGGGGGGAAACCAAGAGACCCAGTACTTC
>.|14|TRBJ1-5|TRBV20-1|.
CSATERHSNQPQHF
TGCAGTGCCACGGAACGGCATAGCAATCAGCCCCAGCATTTT
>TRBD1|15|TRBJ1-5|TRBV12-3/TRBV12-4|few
CASSSGQNSNQPQHF
TGTGCCAGCAGTTCGGGACAGAATAGCAATCAGCCCCAGCATTTT
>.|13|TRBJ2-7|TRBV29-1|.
CSVGPDYSYEQYF
TGCAGCGTTGGCCCGGACTACTCCTACGAGCAGTACTTC
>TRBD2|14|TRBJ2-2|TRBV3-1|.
CASSHASGSGELFF
TGTGCCAGCAGCCACGCTAGCGGTTCGGGGGAGCTGTTTTTT
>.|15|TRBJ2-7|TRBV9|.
CASSVGMGDSYEQYF
TGTGCCAGCAGCGTAGGAATGGGGGACTCCTACGAGCAGTACTTC
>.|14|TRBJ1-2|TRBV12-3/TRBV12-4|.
CASSLVQVSYGYTF
TGTGCCAGCAGCCTCGTACAGGTATCCTATGGCTACACCTTC